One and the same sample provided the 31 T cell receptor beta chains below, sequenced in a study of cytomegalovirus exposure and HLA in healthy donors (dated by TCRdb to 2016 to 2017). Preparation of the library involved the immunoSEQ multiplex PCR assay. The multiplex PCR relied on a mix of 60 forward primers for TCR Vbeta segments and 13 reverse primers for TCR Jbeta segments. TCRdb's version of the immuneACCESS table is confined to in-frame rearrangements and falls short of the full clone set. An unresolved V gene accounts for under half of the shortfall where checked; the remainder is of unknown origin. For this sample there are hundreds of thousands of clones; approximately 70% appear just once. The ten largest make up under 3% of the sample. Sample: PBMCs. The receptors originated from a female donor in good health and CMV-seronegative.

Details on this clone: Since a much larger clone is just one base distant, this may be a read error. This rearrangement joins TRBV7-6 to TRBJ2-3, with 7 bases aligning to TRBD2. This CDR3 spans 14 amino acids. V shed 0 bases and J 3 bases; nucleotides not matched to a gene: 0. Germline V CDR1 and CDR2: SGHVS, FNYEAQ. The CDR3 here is CASSLAGGTDTQYF. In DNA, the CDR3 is TGTGCCAGCAGCTTAGCGGGAGGGACAGATACGCAGTATTTT.

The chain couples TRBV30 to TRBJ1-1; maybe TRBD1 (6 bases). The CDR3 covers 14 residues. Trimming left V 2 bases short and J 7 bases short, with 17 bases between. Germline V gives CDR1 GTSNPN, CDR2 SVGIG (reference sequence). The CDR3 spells CAWSREGKGGEAFF. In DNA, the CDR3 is TGTGCCTGGAGTCGAGAGGGAAAAGGGGGTGAAGCTTTCTTT.

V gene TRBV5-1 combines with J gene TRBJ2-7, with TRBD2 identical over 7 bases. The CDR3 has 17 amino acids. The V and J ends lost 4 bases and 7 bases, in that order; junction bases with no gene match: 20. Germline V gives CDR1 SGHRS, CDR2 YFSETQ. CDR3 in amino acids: CASSANPPGRANIEQYF. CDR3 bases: TGCGCCAGCAGCGCAAACCCGCCAGGGAGGGCCAACATAGAGCAGTACTTC.

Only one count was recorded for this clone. CDR3 protein: CASSRGVDGEQFF. The CDR3 nucleotides are TGTGCCAGCAGCCGGGGGGTGGACGGAGAGCAGTTCTTC. This sequence joins TRBV7-2 and TRBJ2-1, with 7 positions matching TRBD2. With 5 bases clipped from V and 10 bases from J, the junction kept 8 bases outside the gene matches. The CDR3 totals 13 residues. Per the germline V gene, CDR1 is SGHTA and CDR2 is FQGNSA.

DNA of the CDR3: TGTGCCAGCAGTTTAAATCTCGAGACCCAGTACTTC. Its protein is CASSLNLETQYF. The chain joins TRBV28 to TRBJ2-5; D gene unclear. Trimming removed 2 bases from V and 5 bases from J, with 6 bases in between. CDR1 MDHEN and CDR2 SYDVKM come from the germline V gene. The CDR3 loop spans 12 amino acids. Full variable domain (missing parts from reference TRBV28 and TRBJ2-5): DVKVTQSSRYLVKRTGEKVFLECVQDMDHENMFWYRQDPGLGLRLIYFSYDVKMKEKGDIPEGYSVSREKKERFSLILESASTNQTSMYLCASSLNLETQYFGPGTRLLVL.

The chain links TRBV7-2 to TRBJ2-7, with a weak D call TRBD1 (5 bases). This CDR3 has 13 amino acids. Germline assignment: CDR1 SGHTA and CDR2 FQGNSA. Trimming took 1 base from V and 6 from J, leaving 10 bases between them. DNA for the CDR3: TGTGCCAGCAGCTTAGGGCTGGGGCTCGAGCAGTACTTC. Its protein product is CASSLGLGLEQYF.

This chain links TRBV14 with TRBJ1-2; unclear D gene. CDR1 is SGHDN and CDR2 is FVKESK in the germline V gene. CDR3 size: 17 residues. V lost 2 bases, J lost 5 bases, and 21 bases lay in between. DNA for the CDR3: TGTGCCAGCAGCCAAAAAGTGAGCCTCTCGCCGGGGTATGGCTACACCTTC. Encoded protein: CASSQKVSLSPGYGYTF.

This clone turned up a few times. CDR3 sequence reads: CASSSIGGATQYF. CDR3 nucleotide sequence: TGTGCCAGTAGTTCCATTGGAGGGGCTACGCAGTATTTT. The chain couples TRBV19 to TRBJ2-3, with a tentative D call TRBD2 (6 bases). Trimming took off 5 bases at V and 8 bases at J, with 14 bases between the two ends. Germline V gene lookup returns CDR1 LNHDA and CDR2 SQIVND (reference sequence). The CDR3 extends over 13 amino acids.

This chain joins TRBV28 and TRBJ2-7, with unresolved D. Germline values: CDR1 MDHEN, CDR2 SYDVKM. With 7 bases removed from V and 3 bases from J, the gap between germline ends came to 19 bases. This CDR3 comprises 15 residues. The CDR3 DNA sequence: TGTGCCAGCACCCTGCACCGGGTCGGCCACTACGAGCAGTACTTC. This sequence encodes CASTLHRVGHYEQYF.

CDR3 in DNA: TGTGCCAGCAGCTCGGGGGGGCCTTACAATGAGCAGTTCTTC. This translates into CASSSGGPYNEQFF. This sequence joins TRBV7-9 and TRBJ2-1; TRBD2 matches at 8 bases. The CDR3 runs 14 residues. V shed 4 bases and J 4 bases; nucleotides not matched to a gene: 3. From germline, CDR1 is SEHNR and CDR2 FQNEAQ (reference sequence).

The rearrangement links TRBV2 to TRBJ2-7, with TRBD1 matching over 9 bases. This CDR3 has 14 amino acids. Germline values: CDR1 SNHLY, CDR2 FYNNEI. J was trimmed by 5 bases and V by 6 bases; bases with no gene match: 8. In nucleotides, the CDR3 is TGTGCCAGCAGCGCCGGGACAGGGTGGAACGAGCAGTACTTC. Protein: CASSAGTGWNEQYF.

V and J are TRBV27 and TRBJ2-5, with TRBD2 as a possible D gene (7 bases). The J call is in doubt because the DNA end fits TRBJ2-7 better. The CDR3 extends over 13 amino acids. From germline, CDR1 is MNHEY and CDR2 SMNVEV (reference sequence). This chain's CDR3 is CASSKGGGYEQYF. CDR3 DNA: TGTGCCAGCAGTAAAGGGGGGGGTTACGAGCAGTACTTC.

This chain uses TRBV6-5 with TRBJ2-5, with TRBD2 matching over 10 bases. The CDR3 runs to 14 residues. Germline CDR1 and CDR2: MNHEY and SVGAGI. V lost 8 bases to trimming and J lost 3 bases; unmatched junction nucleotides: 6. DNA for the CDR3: TGTGCCAGCCGAAGGCTAGCGGGAGAAGAGACCCAGTACTTC. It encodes CASRRLAGEETQYF.

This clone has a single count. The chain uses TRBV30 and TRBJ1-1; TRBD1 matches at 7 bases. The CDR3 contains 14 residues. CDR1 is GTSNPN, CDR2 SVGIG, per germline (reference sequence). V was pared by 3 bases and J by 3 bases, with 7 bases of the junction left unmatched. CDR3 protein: CAWSTGQRDTEAFF. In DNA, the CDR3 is TGTGCCTGGAGCACGGGACAGCGCGACACTGAAGCTTTCTTT.

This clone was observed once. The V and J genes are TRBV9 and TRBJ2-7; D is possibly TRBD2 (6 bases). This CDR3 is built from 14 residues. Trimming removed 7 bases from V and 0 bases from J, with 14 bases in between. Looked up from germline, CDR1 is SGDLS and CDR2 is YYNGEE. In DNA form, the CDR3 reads TGTGCCAGCGGGGGGAGCGGCACCTCCTACGAGCAGTACTTC. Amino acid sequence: CASGGSGTSYEQYF.

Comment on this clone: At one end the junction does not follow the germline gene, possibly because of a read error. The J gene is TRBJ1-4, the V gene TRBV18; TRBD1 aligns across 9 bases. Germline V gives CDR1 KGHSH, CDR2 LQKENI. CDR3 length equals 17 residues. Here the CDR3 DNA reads TGTGCCAGCTCACCGGGCTTTACCCGGGACAGGGCGGAAAAGCTGTTTTTT. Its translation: CASSPGFTRDRAEKLFF.

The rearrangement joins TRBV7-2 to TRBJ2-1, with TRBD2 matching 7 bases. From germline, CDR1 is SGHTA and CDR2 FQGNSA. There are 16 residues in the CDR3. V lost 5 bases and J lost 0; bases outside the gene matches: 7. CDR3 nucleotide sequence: TGTGCCAGCAGCCTTACTAGCGCTCGCTCCTACAATGAGCAGTTCTTC. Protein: CASSLTSARSYNEQFF.

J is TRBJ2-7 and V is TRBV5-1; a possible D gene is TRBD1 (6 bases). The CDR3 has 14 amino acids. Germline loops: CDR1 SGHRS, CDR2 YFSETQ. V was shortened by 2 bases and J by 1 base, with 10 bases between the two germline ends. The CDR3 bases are TGCGCCAGCAGCTTTTCAGGGGTTTCCTACGAGCAGTACTTC. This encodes CASSFSGVSYEQYF.

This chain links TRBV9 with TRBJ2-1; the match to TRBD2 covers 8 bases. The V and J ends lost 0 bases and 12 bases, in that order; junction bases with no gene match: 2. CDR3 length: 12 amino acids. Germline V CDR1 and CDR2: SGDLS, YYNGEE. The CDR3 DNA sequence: TGTGCCAGCAGCGTAGAACGGGGGGGGCAGTTCTTC. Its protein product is CASSVERGGQFF.

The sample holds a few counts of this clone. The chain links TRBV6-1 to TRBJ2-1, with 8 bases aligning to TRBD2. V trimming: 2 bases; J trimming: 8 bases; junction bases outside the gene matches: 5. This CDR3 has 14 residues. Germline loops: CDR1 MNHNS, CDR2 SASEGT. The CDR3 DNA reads TGTGCCAGCAGTGAAACGGCGGGAGGCCATGAGCAGTTCTTC. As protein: CASSETAGGHEQFF.

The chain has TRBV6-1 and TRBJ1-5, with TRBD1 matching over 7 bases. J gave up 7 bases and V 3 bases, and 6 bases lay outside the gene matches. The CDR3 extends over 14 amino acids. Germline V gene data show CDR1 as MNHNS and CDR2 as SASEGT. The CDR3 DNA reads TGTGCCAGCAGTGACTCAGGGGGTAGGCAGCCCCAGCATTTT. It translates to CASSDSGGRQPQHF.

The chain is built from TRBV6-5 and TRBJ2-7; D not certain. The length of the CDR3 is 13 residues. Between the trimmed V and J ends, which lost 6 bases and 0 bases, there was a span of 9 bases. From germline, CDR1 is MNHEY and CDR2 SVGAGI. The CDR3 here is CASRPRSSYEQYF. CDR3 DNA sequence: TGTGCCAGCAGGCCTAGGAGCTCCTACGAGCAGTACTTC.

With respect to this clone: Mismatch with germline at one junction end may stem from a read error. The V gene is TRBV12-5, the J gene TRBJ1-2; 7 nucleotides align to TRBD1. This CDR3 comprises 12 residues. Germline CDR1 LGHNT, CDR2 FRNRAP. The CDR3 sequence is CVSGRTGAGYTF. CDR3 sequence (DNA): TGTGTTAGTGGTCGCACAGGGGCTGGCTACACCTTC. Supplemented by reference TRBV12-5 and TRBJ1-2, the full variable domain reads DARVTQTPRHKVTEMGQEVTMRCQPILGHNTVFWYRQTMMQGLELLAYFRNRAPLDDSGMPKDRFSAEMPDATLATLKIQPSEPRDSAVYFCVSGRTGAGYTFGSGTRLTVV.

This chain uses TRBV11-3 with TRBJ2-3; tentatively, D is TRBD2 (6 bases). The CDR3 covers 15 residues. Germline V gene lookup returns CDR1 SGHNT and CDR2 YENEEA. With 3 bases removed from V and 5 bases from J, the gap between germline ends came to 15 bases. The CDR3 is CASSLWASELDTQYF. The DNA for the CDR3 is TGTGCCAGCAGCTTGTGGGCTAGCGAGTTAGATACGCAGTATTTT. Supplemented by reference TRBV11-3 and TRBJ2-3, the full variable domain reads EAGVVQSPRYKIIEKKQPVAFWCNPISGHNTLYWYLQNLGQGPELLIRYENEEAVDDSQLPKDRFSAERLKGVDSTLKIQPAELGDSAVYLCASSLWASELDTQYFGPGTRLTVL.

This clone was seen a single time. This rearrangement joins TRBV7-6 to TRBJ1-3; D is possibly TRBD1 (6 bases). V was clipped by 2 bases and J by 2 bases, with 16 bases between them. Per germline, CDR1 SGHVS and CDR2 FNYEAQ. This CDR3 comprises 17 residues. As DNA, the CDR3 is TGTGCCAGCAGCTTAACTCATTCGACAGGCACTGGAAACACCATATATTTT. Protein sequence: CASSLTHSTGTGNTIYF.

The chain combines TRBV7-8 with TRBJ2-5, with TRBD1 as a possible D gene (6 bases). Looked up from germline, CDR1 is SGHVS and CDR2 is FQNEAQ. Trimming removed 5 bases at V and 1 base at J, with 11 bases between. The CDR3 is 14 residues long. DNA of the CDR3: TGTGCCAGCAGCCCCCACAGGGCCCAAGAGACCCAGTACTTC. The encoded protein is CASSPHRAQETQYF.

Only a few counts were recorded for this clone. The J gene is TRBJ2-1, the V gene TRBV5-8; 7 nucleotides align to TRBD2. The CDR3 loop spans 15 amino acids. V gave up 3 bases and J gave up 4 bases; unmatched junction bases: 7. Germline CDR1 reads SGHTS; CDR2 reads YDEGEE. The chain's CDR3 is CASSSGEGGYNEQFF. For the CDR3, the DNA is TGTGCCAGCAGCTCTGGGGAGGGAGGGTACAATGAGCAGTTCTTC.

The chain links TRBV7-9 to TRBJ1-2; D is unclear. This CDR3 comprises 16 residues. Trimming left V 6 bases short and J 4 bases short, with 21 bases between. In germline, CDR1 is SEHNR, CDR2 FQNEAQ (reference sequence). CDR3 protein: CASSLERLPVPYGYTF. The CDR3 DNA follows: TGTGCCAGCAGTCTGGAAAGACTCCCCGTCCCCTATGGCTACACCTTC. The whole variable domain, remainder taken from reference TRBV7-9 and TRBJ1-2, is DTGVSQNPRHKITKRGQNVTFRCDPISEHNRLYWYRQTLGQGPEFLTYFQNEAQLEKSRLLSDRFSAERPKGSFSTLEIQRTEQGDSAMYLCASSLERLPVPYGYTFGSGTRLTVV.

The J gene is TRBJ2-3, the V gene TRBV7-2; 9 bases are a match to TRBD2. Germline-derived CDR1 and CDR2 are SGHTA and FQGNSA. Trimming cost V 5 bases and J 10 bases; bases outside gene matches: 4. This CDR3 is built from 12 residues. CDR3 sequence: CASSTLAGAQYF. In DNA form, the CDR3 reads TGTGCCAGCAGCACCTTAGCGGGAGCGCAGTATTTT.

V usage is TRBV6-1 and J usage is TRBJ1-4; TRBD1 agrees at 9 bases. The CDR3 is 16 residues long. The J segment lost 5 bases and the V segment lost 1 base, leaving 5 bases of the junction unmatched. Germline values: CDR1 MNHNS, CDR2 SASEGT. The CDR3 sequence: CASSEGQGVGNEKLFF. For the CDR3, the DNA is TGTGCCAGCAGTGAAGGACAGGGGGTAGGAAATGAAAAACTGTTTTTT.

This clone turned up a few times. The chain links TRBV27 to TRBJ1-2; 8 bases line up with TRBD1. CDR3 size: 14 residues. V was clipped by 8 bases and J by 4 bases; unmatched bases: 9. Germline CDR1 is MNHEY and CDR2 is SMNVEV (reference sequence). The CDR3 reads CASRDRTKFYGYTF. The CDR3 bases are TGTGCCAGCCGGGACAGGACGAAGTTCTATGGCTACACCTTC.